These 22 T cell receptor beta chains originate from one sample sequenced in a study of spatial heterogeneity in lung cancer. TCRdb re-called the 5' RACE reads through MiXCR, storing one row per CDR3 protein. The sample has approximately 21,000 distinct CDR3 sequences, 3.3% seen once. Time point in this sample: sample taken at primary tumor resection. The sample in question was PBMCs, obtained at surgery. The receptor set was obtained from a female donor with early-stage non-small cell lung cancer.

This clonotype was seen at least ten times. The J gene is TRBJ2-1, the V gene TRBV11-3, with a weak D call TRBD2 (7 bases). Trimming shortened V by 5 bases and J by 9 bases, and 17 bases separated the two germline ends. Germline CDR1 and CDR2: SGHNT and YENEEA. The CDR3 spans 14 residues. Here the CDR3 reads CASSGGFAGAEQFF. As DNA, the CDR3 is TGTGCCAGCAGCGGGGGCTTCGCGGGGGCTGAGCAGTTCTTC.

This clonotype was detected many times. The chain employs TRBV2 and TRBJ2-7; tentative D call: TRBD1 (5 bases). The V gene lost 5 bases and the J gene lost 0 bases, with 5 bases spanning the gap. Germline V gives CDR1 SNHLY, CDR2 FYNNEI. The CDR3 is made up of 12 amino acids. Written as DNA, the CDR3 is TGTGCCAGCAGTAGGGGCTCCTACGAGCAGTACTTC. Translated: CASSRGSYEQYF.

This clonotype showed up many times. The CDR3 DNA reads as TGTGCCAGCAGGGGGACTAGCGGGAGGGCCATCTACAATGAGCAGTTCTTC. Translating it yields CASRGTSGRAIYNEQFF. The V call is TRBV7-9, the J call TRBJ2-1; 16 bases map to TRBD2. The V and J ends lost 6 bases and 3 bases, in that order; junction bases with no gene match: 5. Germline loops: CDR1 SEHNR, CDR2 FQNEAQ (reference sequence). This CDR3 is built from 17 residues.

This clonotype occurred many times. This rearrangement joins TRBV4-1 to TRBJ1-4; 10 bases are shared with TRBD1. The CDR3 length is 15 residues. J lost 8 bases, V lost 5 bases, and 8 bases had no gene match. Germline V CDR1 and CDR2: MGHRA, YSYEKL. Written as DNA, the CDR3 is TGCGCCAGCAGCGCGCGACCGGGACAGGGGGAAAAACTGTTTTTT. Translating it yields CASSARPGQGEKLFF.

Notes on this clonotype: This may come from a read error, since a much larger clone is one base off. The gene calls are TRBV28 and TRBJ1-2; possibly TRBD1 for D (6 bases). Germline V gene lookup returns CDR1 MDHEN and CDR2 SYDVKM. This CDR3 is built from 13 residues. The CDR3 reads CASSTGRLYGFTF. CDR3 nucleotides: TGTGCCAGCAGTACAGGGCGCCTCTATGGCTTCACCTTC.

This clonotype was seen at least ten times. The rearrangement links TRBV20-1 to TRBJ1-4; D is undetermined. The CDR3 length is 13 residues. Trimming took 2 bases from V and 0 from J, leaving 4 bases between them. Germline loops: CDR1 DFQATT, CDR2 SNEGSKA (reference sequence). This CDR3 reads CSARRTTNEKLFF. As DNA, the CDR3 is TGCAGTGCTAGAAGGACAACTAATGAAAAACTGTTTTTT.

This clonotype was counted once. Possible read error: a much larger clone is one base away. The CDR3 DNA reads as TGTGCCAGCAGAGTAGCGGGAGCGGTAGTGACCCAGTACTTC. It specifies CASRVAGAVVTQYF. This chain joins TRBV27 and TRBJ2-5, with 9 bases fitting TRBD2. The germline V gene has CDR1 MNHEY and CDR2 SMNVEV (reference sequence). CDR3 size: 14 residues. V lost 6 bases to trimming and J lost 7 bases; unmatched junction nucleotides: 9.

The sample holds many counts of this clonotype. The chain carries TRBV19 and TRBJ2-7; D is ambiguous. From germline, CDR1 is LNHDA and CDR2 SQIVND (reference sequence). CDR3 length: 11 amino acids. Trimming took 8 bases from V and 5 from J, leaving 10 bases between them. DNA of the CDR3: TGTGCCAGTGGTGGGCTCCACGAGCAGTACTTC. Amino acid sequence: CASGGLHEQYF.

This clonotype was counted at least ten times. The chain carries TRBV5-1 and TRBJ2-1; TRBD1 is a possible D gene (5 bases). Per germline, CDR1 SGHRS and CDR2 YFSETQ. The CDR3 is 15 residues long. Between the trimmed V and J ends, which lost 4 bases and 1 base, there was a span of 12 bases. The CDR3 DNA is TGCGCCAGCAGCCGTGGGGCAGAGTCCTACAATGAGCAGTTCTTC. This codes for CASSRGAESYNEQFF. The entire variable domain, with the rest obtained from reference TRBV5-1 and TRBJ2-1, is as follows: KAGVTQTPRYLIKTRGQQVTLSCSPISGHRSVSWYQQTPGQGLQFLFEYFSETQRNKGNFPGRFSGRQFSNSRSEMNVSTLELGDSALYLCASSRGAESYNEQFFGPGTRLTVL.

This rearrangement joins TRBV5-1 to TRBJ2-3, with D uncertain. Trimming left V 5 bases short and J 2 bases short, with 6 bases between. Looked up from germline, CDR1 is SGHRS and CDR2 is YFSETQ. The CDR3 length is 12 residues. CDR3 bases: TGCGCCAGCAGATCTAACACAGATACGCAGTATTTT. Translating it yields CASRSNTDTQYF.

In this sample, this clonotype turned up many times. The rearrangement joins TRBV5-6 to TRBJ2-6, with TRBD1 as a possible D gene (5 bases). V shed 3 bases and J shed 1 base, with 14 bases lying between them. The CDR3 sequence is 17 residues long. Looked up from germline, CDR1 is SGHDT and CDR2 is YYEEEE. The CDR3, as DNA: TGTGCCAGCAGCTCAACAGGTGTCCGGTCTGGGGCCAACGTCCTGACTTTC. This encodes CASSSTGVRSGANVLTF.

This clonotype occurred a few times. The gene calls are TRBV12-3 or TRBV12-4 and TRBJ2-1, with 12 nucleotides matching TRBD2. The V gene end was trimmed by 3 bases and the J gene end by 7 bases; junction bases not matched to a gene: 13. The CDR3 length is 18 residues. CDR3 residues: CASSFRGRLAGGPNEQFF. The CDR3 bases are TGTGCCAGCAGTTTCAGGGGTCGGCTAGCGGGAGGGCCTAATGAGCAGTTCTTC.

This clonotype was counted many times. This chain links TRBV11-3 with TRBJ2-1; TRBD2 agrees at 10 bases. V dropped 8 bases and J dropped 6; count of bases not matched to a gene: 13. The CDR3 sequence is 16 residues long. Germline-derived CDR1 and CDR2 are SGHNT and YENEEA. The CDR3 sequence is CASSVGSSGRANEQFF. The CDR3 DNA follows: TGTGCCAGCTCCGTAGGATCCAGCGGGAGGGCCAATGAGCAGTTCTTC. Using reference TRBV11-3 and TRBJ2-1 for the parts outside the CDR3, the full variable domain is EAGVVQSPRYKIIEKKQPVAFWCNPISGHNTLYWYLQNLGQGPELLIRYENEEAVDDSQLPKDRFSAERLKGVDSTLKIQPAELGDSAVYLCASSVGSSGRANEQFFGPGTRLTVL.

In this sample, this clonotype turned up many times. V and J are TRBV30 and TRBJ2-3, with TRBD2 as a possible D gene (5 bases). CDR1 and CDR2 (germline): GTSNPN, SVGIG (reference sequence). Trimming pared 4 bases from V and 6 bases from J, leaving 14 bases between. The CDR3 contains 13 residues. CDR3 loop: CAWNQDRRDTQYF. The CDR3 DNA follows: TGTGCCTGGAATCAAGACCGGAGGGATACGCAGTATTTT.

The table lists this clonotype with many counts. The chain uses TRBV12-3 or TRBV12-4 and TRBJ2-7, with D hard to call. The CDR3 has 13 residues. With 3 bases removed from V and 4 bases from J, the gap between germline ends came to 10 bases. The DNA of the CDR3 is TGTGCCAGCAGTTTCGGACGGGCATACGAGCAGTACTTC. As protein: CASSFGRAYEQYF.

The sample holds many counts of this clonotype. The chain joins TRBV19 to TRBJ2-2, with a weak D call TRBD1 (5 bases). Germline V CDR1 and CDR2: LNHDA, SQIVND (reference sequence). The CDR3 sequence is 20 residues long. The V end was cut by 1 base, the J end by 4 bases, with 25 bases between. This chain's CDR3 is CASSIGIWHRAGYGTGELFF. CDR3 bases: TGTGCCAGTAGTATAGGTATCTGGCACCGCGCAGGGTATGGCACCGGGGAGCTGTTTTTT.

This clonotype was detected many times. The chain carries TRBV6-5 and TRBJ2-7; maybe TRBD1 (5 bases). The CDR3 extends over 13 amino acids. Trimming took 6 bases from V and 3 from J, leaving 12 bases between them. The germline gives CDR1 MNHEY, CDR2 SVGAGI. CDR3 residues: CASSSGQGYEQYF. For the CDR3, the DNA is TGTGCCAGCAGCTCAGGTCAGGGCTACGAGCAGTACTTC.

There are many counts of this clonotype. In nucleotides, the CDR3 is TGTGCCAGTAGTCCCGGCAAGCATCAGGGGGCTGGCACAGATACGCAGTATTTT. Encoded protein: CASSPGKHQGAGTDTQYF. V is TRBV19 and J is TRBJ2-3, with 8 bases identical to TRBD1. Germline V gene data show CDR1 as LNHDA and CDR2 as SQIVND (reference sequence). The V gene end was trimmed by 5 bases and the J gene end by 1 base; junction bases not matched to a gene: 14. This CDR3 region has 18 residues. The full variable domain, rest sourced from reference TRBV19 and TRBJ2-3, is DGGITQSPKYLFRKEGQNVTLSCEQNLNHDAMYWYRQDPGQGLRLIYYSQIVNDFQKGDIAEGYSVSREKKESFPLTVTSAQKNPTAFYLCASSPGKHQGAGTDTQYFGPGTRLTVL.

There are many counts of this clonotype. The genes are TRBV7-9 and TRBJ2-1; 9 bases agree with TRBD2. Germline CDR1 reads SEHNR; CDR2 reads FQNEAQ (reference sequence). V was clipped by 5 bases and J by 6 bases; unmatched bases: 8. The CDR3 is made up of 15 amino acids. The CDR3 DNA reads as TGTGCCAGCAGCCGGCTAGGCGGGAGGGGCAATGAGCAGTTCTTC. This gives the protein CASSRLGGRGNEQFF.

This clonotype occurred a few times. The chain carries TRBV12-3 or TRBV12-4 and TRBJ1-4, with D possibly matching TRBD1 (5 bases). V lost 6 bases to trimming and J lost 0 bases, with 8 bases between them. This CDR3 region has 14 residues. In DNA, the CDR3 is TGTGCCAGCAGCACAGGAGCAACTAATGAAAAACTGTTTTTT. Residues: CASSTGATNEKLFF.

As concerns this clonotype: A much bigger clone sits one base away, suggesting this may be a read error. This rearrangement joins TRBV27 to TRBJ2-7, with no clear D. The CDR3 extends over 13 amino acids. The germline V gene encodes CDR1 MNHEY and CDR2 SMNVEV (reference sequence). The CDR3 bases are TGTGCCAGCAGTTTGTCTCACTCGTACGAGCGGTACTTC. It encodes CASSLSHSYERYF.

This clonotype was seen ten or more times. The junction and the germline gene differ at one end; a read error may be behind it. The chain uses TRBV5-1 and TRBJ2-7; the D gene is possibly TRBD2 (5 bases). The germline V gene encodes CDR1 SGHRS and CDR2 YFSETQ. The CDR3 sequence is 14 residues long. In nucleotides, the CDR3 is TGCGCCAGCAGTTTGGACTTCCGCTCCTACGAGCAGTACTTC. Translated: CASSLDFRSYEQYF. Combining the CDR3 with reference TRBV5-1 and TRBJ2-7 gives the whole variable domain KAGVTQTPRYLIKTRGQQVTLSCSPISGHRSVSWYQQTPGQGLQFLFEYFSETQRNKGNFPGRFSGRQFSNSRSEMNVSTLELGDSALYLCASSLDFRSYEQYFGPGTRLTVT.